The 29 T cell receptor beta chains below all came from one sample that was sequenced in a study of CD8+ T cells in alopecia areata. cDNA serving as the sequencing template came from extracted, reverse transcribed RNA. Sequencing used immunoSEQ multiplex PCR; TCRdb keeps in-frame clones, though not all of them. The sample records about 250,000 clones, under 70% being singletons. Specimen: CD4+ T cells sorted from blood, collected at week 0. The source of these receptors is a human donor with alopecia areata.

This clone occurred once. This chain links TRBV9 with TRBJ1-6, with TRBD1 matching 8 bases. This CDR3 comprises 16 residues. Per the germline V gene, CDR1 is SGDLS and CDR2 is YYNGEE. J gave up 10 bases and V 2 bases, and 11 bases lay outside the gene matches. The CDR3 region has the DNA TGTGCCAGCAGCGTGGGACAGGACCTATTCGGGTCACCCCTCCACTTT. It yields the protein CASSVGQDLFGSPLHF.

V and J are TRBV30 and TRBJ1-2; the match to TRBD1 covers 7 bases. CDR1 is GTSNPN, CDR2 SVGIG, per germline (reference sequence). The V gene end was trimmed by 2 bases and the J gene end by 4 bases; junction bases not matched to a gene: 4. The CDR3 contains 13 residues. The CDR3 DNA follows: TGTGCCTGGAGTAGCCGGGACAGCTATGGCTACACCTTC. This codes for CAWSSRDSYGYTF.

This clone was counted between two and nine times. The chain recombines TRBV11-2 with TRBJ2-7; D remains unclear. Trimming took 2 bases from V and 0 from J, leaving 11 bases between them. The length of the CDR3 is 15 residues. In germline, CDR1 is SGHAT, CDR2 FQNNGV. For the CDR3, the DNA is TGTGCCAGCAGCTTACGTATTAAGAGCTCCTACGAGCAGTACTTC. It yields the protein CASSLRIKSSYEQYF. Full variable domain (missing parts from reference TRBV11-2 and TRBJ2-7): EAGVAQSPRYKIIEKRQSVAFWCNPISGHATLYWYQQILGQGPKLLIQFQNNGVVDDSQLPKDRFSAERLKGVDSTLKIQPAKLEDSAVYLCASSLRIKSSYEQYFGPGTRLTVT.

This clone was seen more than once but under ten times. The chain employs TRBV9 and TRBJ2-2; a weak D match, TRBD2 (5 bases). Trimming took 4 bases from V and 6 from J, leaving 10 bases between them. Germline V gene sequence: CDR1 SGDLS, CDR2 YYNGEE. This CDR3 has 13 residues. The CDR3 coding sequence is TGTGCCAGCAGCAGAAAGGAGGCCGGGGAGCTGTTTTTT. This codes for CASSRKEAGELFF.

Only a few counts were recorded for this clone. The chain links TRBV9 to TRBJ1-3; D gene uncertain. This CDR3 is 14 amino acids long. The V and J ends lost 0 bases and 1 base respectively, with 5 bases between them. Germline CDR1 is SGDLS and CDR2 is YYNGEE. The CDR3 region is CASSVALSGNTIYF. Written as DNA, the CDR3 is TGTGCCAGCAGCGTAGCGTTGTCTGGAAACACCATATATTTT.

The CDR3 region has the DNA TGTGCCAGCAGCTTAGATGGGTCAGGGCGGGAGACCCAGTACTTC. Amino acid sequence: CASSLDGSGRETQYF. V and J are TRBV7-2 and TRBJ2-5; D is possibly TRBD1 (5 bases). Trimming took off 1 base at V and 5 bases at J, with 14 bases between the two ends. The CDR3 length is 15 residues. Germline V gene data show CDR1 as SGHTA and CDR2 as FQGNSA.

The rearrangement joins TRBV7-8 to TRBJ2-7; 7 positions agree with TRBD2. The CDR3 totals 13 residues. The ends lost 3 bases at V and 6 bases at J; junction bases unmatched: 5. Germline CDR1 SGHVS, CDR2 FQNEAQ. CDR3 amino acids: CASSFGLEGEQYF. CDR3 DNA: TGTGCCAGCAGCTTTGGACTAGAGGGCGAGCAGTACTTC.

This clone is a singleton in its sample. The rearrangement links TRBV11-2 to TRBJ2-5; perhaps TRBD1 as D (6 bases). V lost 2 bases to trimming and J lost 2 bases, with 9 bases between them. This CDR3 is built from 14 residues. CDR1 is SGHAT and CDR2 is FQNNGV in the germline V gene. CDR3 nucleotide sequence: TGTGCCAGCAGCTTACCGGACAGTCAAGAGACCCAGTACTTC. Protein: CASSLPDSQETQYF.

V usage is TRBV7-9 and J usage is TRBJ2-6; D possibly corresponds to TRBD1 (5 bases). Trimming removed 2 bases at V and 0 bases at J, with 14 bases between. CDR3 length: 18 amino acids. Germline assignment: CDR1 SEHNR and CDR2 FQNEAQ (reference sequence). The CDR3 DNA sequence: TGTGCCAGCAGCTTAAGGGGTTACTCCCTCTCTGGGGCCAACGTCCTGACTTTC. This encodes CASSLRGYSLSGANVLTF.

The rearrangement joins TRBV29-1 to TRBJ1-1; TRBD1 might be the D (5 bases). The CDR3 is 15 amino acids. Germline CDR1 reads SQVTM; CDR2 reads ANQGSEA. V was cut by 4 bases and J by 0 bases, with 15 bases left in between. CDR3: CSVAGPIFMNTEAFF. The CDR3 coding sequence is TGCAGCGTTGCGGGACCCATCTTCATGAACACTGAAGCTTTCTTT. Drawing the rest from reference TRBV29-1 and TRBJ1-1, the complete variable domain is SAVISQKPSRDICQRGTSLTIQCQVDSQVTMMFWYRQQPGQSLTLIATANQGSEATYESGFVIDKFPISRPNLTFSTLTVSNMSPEDSSIYLCSVAGPIFMNTEAFFGQGTRLTVV.

The chain combines TRBV5-6 with TRBJ1-1, with unresolved D. The length of the CDR3 is 13 residues. The germline V gene has CDR1 SGHDT and CDR2 YYEEEE. Trimming pared 4 bases from V and 3 bases from J, leaving 10 bases between. CDR3 sequence: CASSLGPYTEAFF. The DNA of the CDR3 is TGTGCCAGCAGCCTAGGACCCTACACTGAAGCTTTCTTT.

The chain recombines TRBV19 with TRBJ1-1, with 8 bases aligning to TRBD1. Germline CDR1 reads LNHDA; CDR2 reads SQIVND (reference sequence). With 4 bases clipped from V and 4 bases from J, the junction kept 8 bases outside the gene matches. This CDR3 spans 15 amino acids. The CDR3 reads CASSTQPGGTTEAFF. The DNA of the CDR3 is TGTGCCAGTAGTACCCAGCCAGGGGGCACCACTGAAGCTTTCTTT. Full variable domain (outside the CDR3, taken from reference TRBV19 and TRBJ1-1): DGGITQSPKYLFRKEGQNVTLSCEQNLNHDAMYWYRQDPGQGLRLIYYSQIVNDFQKGDIAEGYSVSREKKESFPLTVTSAQKNPTAFYLCASSTQPGGTTEAFFGQGTRLTVV.

This clone was recorded a few times. V usage is TRBV25-1 and J usage is TRBJ1-1, with 9 bases lining up with TRBD1. Losses at the gene ends were 5 bases for V and 2 bases for J; bases not matched to a gene: 3. Germline V gene data show CDR1 as MGHDK and CDR2 as SYGVNS. The CDR3 has 14 amino acids. The CDR3 DNA is TGTGCCAGCAGTTTGACAGGGGGTAACACTGAAGCTTTCTTT. Translated, it gives CASSLTGGNTEAFF.

The chain is built from TRBV10-3 and TRBJ1-1, with D possibly being TRBD1 (5 bases). The V end was cut by 6 bases, the J end by 10 bases, with 12 bases between. Looked up from germline, CDR1 is ENHRY and CDR2 is SYGVKD. The CDR3 consists of 11 residues. This CDR3 is CAISPGTLAFF. The CDR3 region has the DNA TGTGCCATCAGCCCTGGGACCCTAGCTTTCTTT.

This chain connects TRBV7-3 to TRBJ2-1, with a tentative D call TRBD2 (5 bases). Germline V gene lookup returns CDR1 SGHTA and CDR2 FQGTGA. The CDR3 has 14 amino acids. Trimming removed 5 bases at V and 4 bases at J, with 12 bases between. The CDR3 sequence: CASSPLTNYNEQFF. CDR3 coding DNA: TGTGCCAGCAGCCCCCTGACTAATTACAATGAGCAGTTCTTC.

The chain has TRBV19 and TRBJ2-2; D gene uncertain. The CDR3 has 12 amino acids. Per germline, CDR1 LNHDA and CDR2 SQIVND (reference sequence). With 5 bases removed from V and 5 bases from J, the gap between germline ends came to 6 bases. CDR3 protein: CASSSVTGELFF. The CDR3 region has the DNA TGTGCCAGTAGTTCCGTAACCGGGGAGCTGTTTTTT.

The gene calls are TRBV15 and TRBJ1-3; 7 bases fit TRBD1. The CDR3 loop spans 15 amino acids. Germline V gene sequence: CDR1 LNHNV, CDR2 YYDKDF (reference sequence). The ends lost 4 bases at V and 2 bases at J; junction bases unmatched: 5. CDR3 amino acids: CATSIDRATGNTIYF. Written as DNA, the CDR3 is TGTGCCACCAGCATAGACAGGGCCACTGGAAACACCATATATTTT.

This chain uses TRBV27 with TRBJ2-7; the match to TRBD1 covers 11 bases. Germline assignment: CDR1 MNHEY and CDR2 SMNVEV (reference sequence). The CDR3 has 16 amino acids. J gave up 4 bases and V 5 bases, and 10 bases lay outside the gene matches. The CDR3 nucleotides are TGTGCCAGCAGTCCCGGGGACAGGGGGAGGTCGTACGAGCAGTACTTC. Protein: CASSPGDRGRSYEQYF.

This sequence joins TRBV5-6 and TRBJ2-5; perhaps TRBD1 as D (6 bases). The length of the CDR3 is 13 residues. Looked up from germline, CDR1 is SGHDT and CDR2 is YYEEEE. The germline V and J ends were trimmed by 4 bases and 0 bases, with 7 bases remaining between them. CDR3 sequence (DNA): TGTGCCAGCAGCCGGACAGACCAAGAGACCCAGTACTTC. It encodes CASSRTDQETQYF. The full variable domain, rest sourced from reference TRBV5-6 and TRBJ2-5, is DAGVTQSPTHLIKTRGQQVTLRCSPKSGHDTVSWYQQALGQGPQFIFQYYEEEERQRGNFPDRFSGHQFPNYSSELNVNALLLGDSALYLCASSRTDQETQYFGPGTRLLVL.

This clone was detected a few times. This chain uses TRBV30 with TRBJ2-5, with TRBD2 identical over 14 bases. Germline CDR1 GTSNPN, CDR2 SVGIG (reference sequence). V shed 2 bases and J 5 bases; nucleotides not matched to a gene: 13. CDR3 length: 18 residues. CDR3 coding DNA: TGTGCCTGGAGTAAAGGGACTAGCGGGGGCTGGCGGATGGAGACCCAGTACTTC. Protein: CAWSKGTSGGWRMETQYF.

The chain is built from TRBV10-3 and TRBJ1-1, with 8 bases matching TRBD1. Germline V gene lookup returns CDR1 ENHRY and CDR2 SYGVKD. The length of the CDR3 is 14 residues. Trimming at V came to 5 bases and at J to 3 bases, leaving 5 bases not matched to a gene. The CDR3 spells CAISRTGKDTEAFF. The CDR3, as DNA: TGTGCCATCAGTCGGACAGGGAAGGACACTGAAGCTTTCTTT.

There are a few counts of this clone. The chain carries TRBV6-6 and TRBJ2-7; 9 bases fit TRBD1. The CDR3 sequence is 15 residues long. From germline, CDR1 is MNHNY and CDR2 SVGAGI (reference sequence). Losses at the gene ends were 7 bases for V and 3 bases for J; bases not matched to a gene: 10. In DNA, the CDR3 is TGTGCCAGCACATCTTTCGACAGGGGGAACTACGAGCAGTACTTC. Translating gives CASTSFDRGNYEQYF.

The chain has TRBV27 and TRBJ1-5, with D perhaps matching TRBD1 (5 bases). V was cut by 3 bases and J by 2 bases, with 8 bases left in between. Germline lookup yields CDR1 MNHEY and CDR2 SMNVEV (reference sequence). The CDR3 loop spans 14 amino acids. The CDR3: CASSLSTGNQPQHF. CDR3 coding DNA: TGTGCCAGCAGTTTGTCGACAGGCAATCAGCCCCAGCATTTT.

The chain couples TRBV4-2 to TRBJ2-6; D possibly uses TRBD1 or TRBD2 (5 bases each). Looked up from germline, CDR1 is LGHNA and CDR2 is YNFKEQ. The CDR3 length is 15 residues. V gave up 1 base and J gave up 4 bases, with 8 bases separating them. The CDR3 sequence: CASSQGGSGANVLTF. CDR3 bases: TGTGCCAGCAGCCAAGGGGGGAGCGGGGCCAACGTCCTGACTTTC.

V is TRBV5-1 and J is TRBJ2-5, with D maybe TRBD2 (5 bases). This CDR3 region has 15 residues. Looked up from germline, CDR1 is SGHRS and CDR2 is YFSETQ. V was shortened by 1 base and J by 1 base, with 11 bases between the two germline ends. The CDR3 is CASSLTASLQETQYF. CDR3 sequence (DNA): TGCGCCAGCAGCTTGACGGCTAGCCTCCAAGAGACCCAGTACTTC.

V gene TRBV7-9 combines with J gene TRBJ1-2, with D hard to call. The V gene lost 2 bases and the J gene lost 5 bases, with 9 bases spanning the gap. The CDR3 consists of 13 residues. The germline CDR1 and CDR2 sequences are SEHNR and FQNEAQ (reference sequence). The CDR3, as DNA: TGTGCCAGCAGCTTACGGACGGATTATGGCTACACCTTC. Its protein product is CASSLRTDYGYTF.

The chain couples TRBV7-9 to TRBJ2-5, with a possible D match to TRBD1 (6 bases). The V gene's germline CDR1 is SEHNR and CDR2 FQNEAQ (reference sequence). The CDR3 covers 15 residues. Trimming cost V 1 base and J 4 bases, with 13 bases left between them. For the CDR3, the DNA is TGTGCCAGCAGCTTAGGCAGGGGACAAGCAGAGACCCAGTACTTC. Translated, it gives CASSLGRGQAETQYF.

The rearrangement joins TRBV7-2 to TRBJ1-6; no definite D call. Trimming removed 2 bases from V and 8 bases from J, with 10 bases in between. The germline V gene encodes CDR1 SGHTA and CDR2 FQGNSA. CDR3 length equals 14 residues. The CDR3 bases are TGTGCCAGCAGCTTATCAGCCTTTGATTCACCCCTCCACTTT. Translation: CASSLSAFDSPLHF.

The J gene is TRBJ1-5, the V gene TRBV30; D unclear. Germline CDR1 and CDR2: GTSNPN and SVGIG (reference sequence). Trimming cost V 3 bases and J 8 bases, with 14 bases left between them. This CDR3 has 13 amino acids. For the CDR3, the DNA is TGTGCCTGGAGCGTGTCCTCTAGGGAGCCCCAGCATTTT. It codes for CAWSVSSREPQHF.